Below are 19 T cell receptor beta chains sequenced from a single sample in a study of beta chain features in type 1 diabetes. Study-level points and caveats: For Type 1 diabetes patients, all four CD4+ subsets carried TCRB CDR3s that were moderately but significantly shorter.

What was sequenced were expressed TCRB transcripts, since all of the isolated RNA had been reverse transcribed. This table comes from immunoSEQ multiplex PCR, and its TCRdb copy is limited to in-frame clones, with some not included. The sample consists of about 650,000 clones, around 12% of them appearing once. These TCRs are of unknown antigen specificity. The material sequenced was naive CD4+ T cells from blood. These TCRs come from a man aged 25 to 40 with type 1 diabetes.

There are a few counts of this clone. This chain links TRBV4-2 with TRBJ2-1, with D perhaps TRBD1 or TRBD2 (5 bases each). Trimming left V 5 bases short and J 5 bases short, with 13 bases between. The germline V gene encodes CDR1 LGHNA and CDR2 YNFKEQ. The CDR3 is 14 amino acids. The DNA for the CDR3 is TGTGCCAGCAGCTTTAACGGGGCTAACAATGAGCAGTTCTTC. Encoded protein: CASSFNGANNEQFF.

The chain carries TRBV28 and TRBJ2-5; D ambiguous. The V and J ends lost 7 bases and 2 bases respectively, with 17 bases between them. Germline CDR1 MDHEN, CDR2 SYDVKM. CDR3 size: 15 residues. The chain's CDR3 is CASIISSARQETQYF. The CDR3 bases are TGTGCCAGCATTATTTCCAGCGCCCGACAAGAGACCCAGTACTTC.

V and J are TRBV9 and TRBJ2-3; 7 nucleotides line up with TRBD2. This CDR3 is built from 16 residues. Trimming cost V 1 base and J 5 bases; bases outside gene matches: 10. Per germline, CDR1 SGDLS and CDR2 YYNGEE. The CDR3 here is CASSVIGSGVVDTQYF. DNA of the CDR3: TGTGCCAGCAGCGTAATTGGAAGCGGGGTGGTAGATACGCAGTATTTT.

The CDR3 DNA reads as TGTGCCAGCAGCTCATCAGGGTTCGGGGAGCTGTTTTTT. Amino acids: CASSSSGFGELFF. V and J are TRBV7-9 and TRBJ2-2, with D tentatively TRBD1 (5 bases). Trimming removed 4 bases at V and 7 bases at J, with 10 bases between. The CDR3 runs to 13 residues. The germline V gene encodes CDR1 SEHNR and CDR2 FQNEAQ (reference sequence). Full variable domain (outside the CDR3, taken from reference TRBV7-9 and TRBJ2-2): DTGVSQNPRHKITKRGQNVTFRCDPISEHNRLYWYRQTLGQGPEFLTYFQNEAQLEKSRLLSDRFSAERPKGSFSTLEIQRTEQGDSAMYLCASSSSGFGELFFGEGSRLTVL.

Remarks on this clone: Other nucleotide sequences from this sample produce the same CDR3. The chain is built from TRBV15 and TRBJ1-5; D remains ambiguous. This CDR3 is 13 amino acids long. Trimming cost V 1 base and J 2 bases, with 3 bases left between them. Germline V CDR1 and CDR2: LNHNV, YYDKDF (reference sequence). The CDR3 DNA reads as TGTGCCACCAGCAGAGTTGGCAATCAGCCCCAGCATTTT. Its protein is CATSRVGNQPQHF.

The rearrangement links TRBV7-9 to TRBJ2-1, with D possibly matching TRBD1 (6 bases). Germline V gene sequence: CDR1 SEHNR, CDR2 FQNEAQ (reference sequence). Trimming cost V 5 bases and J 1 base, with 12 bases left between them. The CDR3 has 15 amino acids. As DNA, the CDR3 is TGTGCCAGCAGCCTTGTACAGGGTTCCTACAATGAGCAGTTCTTC. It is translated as CASSLVQGSYNEQFF.

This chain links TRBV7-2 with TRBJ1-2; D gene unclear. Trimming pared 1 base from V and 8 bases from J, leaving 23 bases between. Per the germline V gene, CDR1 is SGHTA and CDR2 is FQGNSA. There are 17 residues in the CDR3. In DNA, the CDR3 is TGTGCCAGCAGCTTAGTTGCCGTAACCGGGGTTGTTTTCGGCTACACCTTC. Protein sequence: CASSLVAVTGVVFGYTF. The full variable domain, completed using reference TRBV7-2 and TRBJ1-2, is GAGVSQSPSNKVTEKGKDVELRCDPISGHTALYWYRQSLGQGLEFLIYFQGNSAPDKSGLPSDRFSAERTGGSVSTLTIQRTQQEDSAVYLCASSLVAVTGVVFGYTFGSGTRLTVV.

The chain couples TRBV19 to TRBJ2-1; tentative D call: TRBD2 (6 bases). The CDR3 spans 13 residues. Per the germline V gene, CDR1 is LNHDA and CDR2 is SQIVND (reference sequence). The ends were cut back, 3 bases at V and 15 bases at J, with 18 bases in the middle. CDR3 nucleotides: TGTGCCAGTAGTATGATGCCGGGGGTAGGTCGGTTCTTC. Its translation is CASSMMPGVGRFF.

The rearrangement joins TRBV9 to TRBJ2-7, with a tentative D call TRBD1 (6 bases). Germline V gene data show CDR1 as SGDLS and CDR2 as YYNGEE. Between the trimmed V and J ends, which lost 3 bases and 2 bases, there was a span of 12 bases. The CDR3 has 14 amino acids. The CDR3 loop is CASSARDTTYEQYF. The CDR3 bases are TGTGCCAGCAGCGCCCGGGACACCACCTACGAGCAGTACTTC.

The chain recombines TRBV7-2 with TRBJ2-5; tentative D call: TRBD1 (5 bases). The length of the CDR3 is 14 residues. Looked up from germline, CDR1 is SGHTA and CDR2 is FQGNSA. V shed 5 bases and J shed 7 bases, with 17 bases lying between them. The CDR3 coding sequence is TGTGCCAGCAGCCAAAGTTCAGGGTTTGGGACCCAGTACTTC. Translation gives CASSQSSGFGTQYF.

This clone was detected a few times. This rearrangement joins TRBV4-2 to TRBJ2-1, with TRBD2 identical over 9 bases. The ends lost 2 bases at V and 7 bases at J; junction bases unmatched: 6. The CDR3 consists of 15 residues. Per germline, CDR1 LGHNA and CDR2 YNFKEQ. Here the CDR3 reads CASSQLGGLANEQFF. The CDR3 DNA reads TGTGCCAGCAGCCAATTAGGCGGACTAGCGAATGAGCAGTTCTTC.

In DNA form, the CDR3 reads TGCAGCGTTGGAGGGATACCTACCTACGAGCAGTACTTC. Protein sequence: CSVGGIPTYEQYF. The gene calls are TRBV29-1 and TRBJ2-7; a possible D gene is TRBD2 (5 bases). This CDR3 has 13 residues. Germline CDR1 and CDR2: SQVTM and ANQGSEA. Between the trimmed V and J ends, which lost 4 bases and 2 bases, there was a span of 12 bases.

The CDR3 sequence is CASSLVQHSGANVLTF. The CDR3 DNA sequence: TGTGCCAGCAGCTTAGTCCAGCACTCTGGGGCCAACGTCCTGACTTTC. The chain is built from TRBV7-9 and TRBJ2-6; D is undetermined. This CDR3 region has 16 residues. Trimming pared 1 base from V and 0 bases from J, leaving 7 bases between. Germline loops: CDR1 SEHNR, CDR2 FQNEAQ (reference sequence).

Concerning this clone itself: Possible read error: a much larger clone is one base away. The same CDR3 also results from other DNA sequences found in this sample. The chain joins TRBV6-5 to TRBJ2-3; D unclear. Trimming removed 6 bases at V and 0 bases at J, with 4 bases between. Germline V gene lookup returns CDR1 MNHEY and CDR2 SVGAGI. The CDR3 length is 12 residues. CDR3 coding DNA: TGTGCCAGCAGCTCTAGCACAGATACGCAGTATTTT. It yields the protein CASSSSTDTQYF.

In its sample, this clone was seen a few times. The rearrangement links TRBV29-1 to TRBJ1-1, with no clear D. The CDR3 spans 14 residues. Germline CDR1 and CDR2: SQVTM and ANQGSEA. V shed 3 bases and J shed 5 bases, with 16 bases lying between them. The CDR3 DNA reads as TGCAGCGTTGAGGGGAGGTCGGGGAGGACTGAAGCTTTCTTT. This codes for CSVEGRSGRTEAFF.

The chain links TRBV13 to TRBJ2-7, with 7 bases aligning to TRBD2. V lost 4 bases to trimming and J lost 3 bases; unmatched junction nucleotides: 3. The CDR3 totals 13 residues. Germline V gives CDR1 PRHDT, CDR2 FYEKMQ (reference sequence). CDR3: CASSYRGDYEQYF. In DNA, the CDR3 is TGTGCCAGCAGCTACCGGGGGGACTACGAGCAGTACTTC.

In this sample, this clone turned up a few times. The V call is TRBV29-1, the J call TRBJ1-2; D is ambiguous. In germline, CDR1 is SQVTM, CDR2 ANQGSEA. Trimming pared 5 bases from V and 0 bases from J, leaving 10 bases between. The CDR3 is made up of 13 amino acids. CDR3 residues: CSVRRTSNYGYTF. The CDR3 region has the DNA TGCAGCGTTCGTCGGACCTCTAACTATGGCTACACCTTC. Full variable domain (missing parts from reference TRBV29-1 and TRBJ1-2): SAVISQKPSRDICQRGTSLTIQCQVDSQVTMMFWYRQQPGQSLTLIATANQGSEATYESGFVIDKFPISRPNLTFSTLTVSNMSPEDSSIYLCSVRRTSNYGYTFGSGTRLTVV.

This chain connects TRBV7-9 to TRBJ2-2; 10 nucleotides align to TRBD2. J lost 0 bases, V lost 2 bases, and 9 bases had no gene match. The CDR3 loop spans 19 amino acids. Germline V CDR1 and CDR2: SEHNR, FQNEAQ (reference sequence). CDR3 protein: CASSLFLTSGVANTGELFF. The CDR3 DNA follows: TGTGCCAGCAGCTTATTCCTCACTAGCGGGGTCGCGAACACCGGGGAGCTGTTTTTT.

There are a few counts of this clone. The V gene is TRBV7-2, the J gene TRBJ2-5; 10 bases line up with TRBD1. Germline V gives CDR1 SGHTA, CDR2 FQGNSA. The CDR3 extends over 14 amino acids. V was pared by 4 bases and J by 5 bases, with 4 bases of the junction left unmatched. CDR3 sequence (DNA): TGTGCCAGCAGCTCCCGGGACAGGGGCGAGACCCAGTACTTC. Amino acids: CASSSRDRGETQYF.